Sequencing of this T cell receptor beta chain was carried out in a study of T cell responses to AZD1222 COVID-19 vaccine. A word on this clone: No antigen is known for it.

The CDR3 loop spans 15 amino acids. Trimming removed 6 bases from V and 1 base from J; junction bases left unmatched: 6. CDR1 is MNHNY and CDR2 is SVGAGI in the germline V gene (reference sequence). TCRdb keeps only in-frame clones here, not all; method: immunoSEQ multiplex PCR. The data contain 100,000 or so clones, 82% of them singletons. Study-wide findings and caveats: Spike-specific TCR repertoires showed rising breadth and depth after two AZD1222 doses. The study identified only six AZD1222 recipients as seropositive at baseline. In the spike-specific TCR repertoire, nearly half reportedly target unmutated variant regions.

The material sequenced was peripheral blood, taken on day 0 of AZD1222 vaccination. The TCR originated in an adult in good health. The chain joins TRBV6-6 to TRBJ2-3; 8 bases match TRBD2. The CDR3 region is CASRGTRGGTDTQYF. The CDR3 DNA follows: TGTGCCAGCAGAGGTACGCGGGGGGGCACAGATACGCAGTATTTT.